This paragraph covers one T cell receptor beta chain sequence. The antigen is undetermined. The TCRbeta library incorporated unique molecular identifiers. TCRdb fed the PCR reads into MiXCR, producing one record per CDR3 protein. The sample has 450,000 to 550,000 distinct CDR3 sequences, 9.5% to 12% seen once. The data derive from a study of T-cell reconstitution after alpha-beta-depleted transplantation in children. Per germline, CDR1 PRHDT and CDR2 FYEKMQ (reference sequence). Trimming at V came to 5 bases and at J to 2 bases, leaving 2 bases not matched to a gene. The CDR3 is 14 residues long. Regarding the study as a whole: Alpha-beta T cells about two months after transplant reportedly derived from several hundred expanded graft clones. Newly generated T cells supplied most T-cell counts and diversity one year post-transplant.

The genes are TRBV13 and TRBJ2-7; 11 bases align to TRBD1. The source is a female patient aged 2 to 10 who had a stem cell transplant for aplastic anemia, so the T cells may come from the graft donor. The sample was PBMCs, mostly from graft donor cells, taken 180 days after TCRalphabeta/CD19-depleted stem cell transplant. Here the CDR3 DNA reads TGTGCCAGCAGCCGGGACAGGGGGACCTACGAGCAGTACGTC. Translated, it gives CASSRDRGTYEQYV.